The 16 T cell receptor beta chains presented below share a single source sample, sequenced in a study of cytomegalovirus exposure and HLA in healthy donors. Profiled with immunoSEQ multiplex PCR; TCRdb holds only in-frame clones, not every one. The sample contains about 180,000 clones, roughly 85% of which appear only once. The sequenced material came from PBMCs. The origin of the receptors is a man between 18 and 35 years old in good health and CMV-seropositive.

This clone was seen once. The J gene is TRBJ2-1, the V gene TRBV18; 7 bases line up with TRBD2. This CDR3 has 12 amino acids. The germline CDR1 and CDR2 sequences are KGHSH and LQKENI. J was trimmed by 11 bases and V by 6 bases; bases with no gene match: 7. The CDR3 DNA follows: TGTGCCAGCTCGCCTCGACTAGCACAGCAGTTCTTC. This translates into CASSPRLAQQFF.

The table lists this clone with a few counts. The chain is built from TRBV28 and TRBJ1-5, with D uncertain. There are 15 residues in the CDR3. The germline V gene encodes CDR1 MDHEN and CDR2 SYDVKM. V lost 6 bases and J lost 1, with 13 bases in between. CDR3 region: CASSRRESSNQPQHF. The CDR3 nucleotides read TGTGCCAGCAGCCGGCGGGAATCGAGCAATCAGCCCCAGCATTTT.

In this sample, this clone turned up once. The gene calls are TRBV6-1 and TRBJ2-5; 7 nucleotides agree with TRBD1. Unmatched junction bases numbered 9, after V lost 5 bases and J lost 3 bases. This CDR3 is 15 amino acids long. Germline V CDR1 and CDR2: MNHNS, SASEGT. The chain's CDR3 is CASSSKTGSKETQYF. DNA of the CDR3: TGTGCCAGCAGTTCCAAGACAGGGTCCAAAGAGACCCAGTACTTC.

V and J are TRBV2 and TRBJ2-1; D might be TRBD2 (6 bases). V was trimmed by 7 bases and J by 8 bases, leaving 18 bases between them. The germline V gene encodes CDR1 SNHLY and CDR2 FYNNEI. The CDR3 length is 14 residues. CDR3 nucleotide sequence: TGTGCCAGCAAGGGACTTCTTGGAAGCGATGAGCAGTTCTTC. Translation: CASKGLLGSDEQFF. The complete variable domain, with remaining parts taken from reference TRBV2 and TRBJ2-1, reads EPEVTQTPSHQVTQMGQEVILRCVPISNHLYFYWYRQILGQKVEFLVSFYNNEISEKSEIFDDQFSVERPDGSNFTLKIRSTKLEDSAMYFCASKGLLGSDEQFFGPGTRLTVL.

V and J are TRBV27 and TRBJ1-1; TRBD1 is a possible D gene (6 bases). The CDR3 contains 13 residues. V was trimmed by 5 bases and J by 6 bases, leaving 13 bases between them. Germline values: CDR1 MNHEY, CDR2 SMNVEV (reference sequence). This chain's CDR3 is CASSTGTLAEAFF. DNA for the CDR3: TGTGCCAGCAGTACAGGGACCCTTGCTGAAGCTTTCTTT.

V usage is TRBV7-3 and J usage is TRBJ1-1; TRBD1 matches at 9 bases. The CDR3 extends over 16 amino acids. The V segment lost 5 bases and the J segment 0 bases; nucleotides outside the gene matches: 7. Germline values: CDR1 SGHTA, CDR2 FQGTGA. The CDR3 DNA follows: TGTGCCAGCAGCATTACAGGGGGCCCTATGAACACTGAAGCTTTCTTT. This sequence encodes CASSITGGPMNTEAFF.

This chain connects TRBV7-3 to TRBJ2-3; TRBD2 is a possible D gene (6 bases). V was cut by 5 bases and J by 9 bases, with 18 bases left in between. Germline V gives CDR1 SGHTA, CDR2 FQGTGA. The CDR3 is made up of 14 amino acids. This chain's CDR3 is CASSTQPGTATQYF. Here the CDR3 DNA reads TGTGCCAGCAGCACCCAGCCCGGGACTGCAACGCAGTATTTT.

This clone was recorded a few times. The chain employs TRBV6-1 and TRBJ1-6; 9 bases are shared with TRBD1. V shed 2 bases and J 8 bases; nucleotides not matched to a gene: 4. The CDR3 totals 15 residues. Germline lookup yields CDR1 MNHNS and CDR2 SASEGT. The CDR3 loop is CASSERWTGDSPLHF. CDR3 coding DNA: TGTGCCAGCAGTGAACGGTGGACAGGGGATTCACCCCTCCACTTT.

DNA of the CDR3: TGTGCCGCAAGCACGAACTACGAGCAGTACTTC. This sequence encodes CAASTNYEQYF. The chain links TRBV6-5 to TRBJ2-7; unclear D gene. Trimming took off 11 bases at V and 3 bases at J, with 11 bases between the two ends. Germline CDR1 and CDR2: MNHEY and SVGAGI. The CDR3 loop spans 11 amino acids.

The V and J genes are TRBV27 and TRBJ1-5; 7 nucleotides match TRBD1. The CDR3 extends over 14 amino acids. V lost 5 bases and J lost 4; bases outside the gene matches: 5. Per germline, CDR1 MNHEY and CDR2 SMNVEV (reference sequence). The CDR3 sequence: CASSQTGVNQPQHF. As DNA, the CDR3 is TGTGCCAGCAGTCAAACAGGGGTAAATCAGCCCCAGCATTTT.

The rearrangement links TRBV28 to TRBJ1-2; TRBD1 might be the D (6 bases). Per germline, CDR1 MDHEN and CDR2 SYDVKM. Trimming took off 5 bases at V and 6 bases at J, with 19 bases between the two ends. CDR3 size: 15 residues. The CDR3 sequence: CASSTHQGWLNGYTF. CDR3 nucleotides: TGTGCCAGCAGTACCCACCAGGGGTGGTTGAATGGCTACACCTTC.

J is TRBJ2-2 and V is TRBV19; 7 bases align to TRBD1. Germline V gene lookup returns CDR1 LNHDA and CDR2 SQIVND (reference sequence). This CDR3 spans 15 amino acids. After removal of 5 bases from V and 9 bases from J, the junction contained 12 bases not matched to a gene. The CDR3 here is CASSVRDSSDRELFF. DNA of the CDR3: TGTGCCAGTAGTGTACGGGACAGCTCAGACCGGGAGCTGTTTTTT.

The V gene is TRBV7-2, the J gene TRBJ1-4, with D possibly TRBD1 on 6 matching bases. CDR1 is SGHTA, CDR2 FQGNSA, per germline. The CDR3 has 16 residues. V lost 5 bases, J lost 4 bases, and 17 bases lay in between. The CDR3 DNA follows: TGTGCCAGCAGCCTCCGGACAGATTCGATTAATGAAAAACTGTTTTTT. Translating it yields CASSLRTDSINEKLFF.

The V call is TRBV4-1, the J call TRBJ1-1; D uncertain. Between the trimmed V and J ends, which lost 6 bases and 1 base, there was a span of 9 bases. This CDR3 region has 13 residues. Germline lookup yields CDR1 MGHRA and CDR2 YSYEKL. As DNA, the CDR3 is TGCGCCAGCAGATCAACAGCGAACACTGAAGCTTTCTTT. Translating gives CASRSTANTEAFF.

The rearrangement joins TRBV7-9 to TRBJ2-7; D unresolved. This CDR3 contains 15 residues. V shed 0 bases and J shed 2 bases, with 11 bases lying between them. Looked up from germline, CDR1 is SEHNR and CDR2 is FQNEAQ (reference sequence). The CDR3 protein is CASSLALKETYEQYF. CDR3 nucleotide sequence: TGTGCCAGCAGCTTAGCGCTAAAGGAGACCTACGAGCAGTACTTC. Together with reference TRBV7-9 and TRBJ2-7, the CDR3 gives the full variable domain: DTGVSQNPRHKITKRGQNVTFRCDPISEHNRLYWYRQTLGQGPEFLTYFQNEAQLEKSRLLSDRFSAERPKGSFSTLEIQRTEQGDSAMYLCASSLALKETYEQYFGPGTRLTVT.

The genes are TRBV27 and TRBJ1-1; D uncertain. Germline CDR1 is MNHEY and CDR2 is SMNVEV (reference sequence). Trimming shortened V by 5 bases and J by 0 bases, and 10 bases separated the two germline ends. The CDR3 consists of 14 residues. CDR3 in DNA: TGTGCCAGCAGTCTTAGCGGGTTGAACACTGAAGCTTTCTTT. This gives the protein CASSLSGLNTEAFF.